This record concerns one T cell receptor (beta chain) sequence. Its cognate antigen is unknown. This sample is drawn from a study of T cell responses to AZD1222 COVID-19 vaccine. Overall study: Second doses that came at about 4 or about 12 weeks were put together.

Only in-frame clones appear in the TCRdb table, and some are missing; sequencing was by immunoSEQ multiplex PCR. The sample lists approximately 130,000 clones, 80% to 90% occurring once. General observations from the study: Baseline serostatus was positive in only 5 to 7 AZD1222 recipients. The donor group comprised mostly white British people and more females; the analysis possibly underestimated clonal diversity. The CD4 TCRs associated with vaccination extended across spike and predominated at 160-218 and 743-854.

The CDR3 covers 13 residues. V lost 10 bases and J 2 bases, leaving 13 bases between the germline ends. From germline, CDR1 is MDHEN and CDR2 SYDVKM. This material consisted of peripheral blood, taken on day 0 of AZD1222 vaccination. The J gene is TRBJ2-3, the V gene TRBV28; a possible D gene is TRBD1 (5 bases). The receptor comes from an adult in good health. The CDR3 bases are TGTGCCATGGGGCCCCCACACACAGATACGCAGTATTTT. It yields the protein CAMGPPHTDTQYF.